This record looks at one T cell receptor beta chain sequence and its context. This specimen comes from a study of T cell changes during pregnancy in multiple sclerosis. Clones were sequenced by immunoSEQ multiplex PCR, and TCRdb holds only the in-frame ones, with some missing. The sample lists 60,000 to 75,000 clones, around 90% seen once, with just over 0.85% in the top ten. Germline V gives CDR1 MNHEY, CDR2 SVGAGI. Trimming shortened V by 0 bases and J by 2 bases, and 10 bases separated the two germline ends. The CDR3 length is 15 residues. The receptor comes from a female donor with multiple sclerosis, enrolled in a pregnancy study. The chain employs TRBV6-5 and TRBJ1-1; the D is unclear. This specimen was peripheral blood, taken before pregnancy. CDR3 sequence (DNA): TGTGCCAGCAGTTACTCGAACAAATTAAACACTGAAGCTTTCTTT. As protein: CASSYSNKLNTEAFF.